This entry lists 17 T cell receptor beta chains sequenced from one sample in a study of CD8 T cells in Susac syndrome. The authors reverse transcribed about 0.5 to 1 ug RNA with random hexamers. TCRdb reanalysed the immunoSEQ multiplex PCR reads using MiXCR and keeps one entry per CDR3 protein. This sample has approximately 150,000 distinct CDR3 sequences, with over 85% found just once. Sequencing was done on a sample of CD4+ T cells from PBMCs. These receptor sequences come from a human donor with multiple sclerosis.

This clonotype has a handful of counts. The rearrangement uses TRBV12-3 or TRBV12-4 and TRBJ1-5; TRBD1 agrees at 7 bases. CDR3 length equals 14 residues. V gave up 4 bases and J gave up 6 bases; unmatched junction bases: 6. CDR3 bases: TGTGCCAGCAGTTCTCAACAGGGGACTCAGCCCCAGCATTTT. Encoded protein: CASSSQQGTQPQHF.

This clonotype was counted a few times. The chain uses TRBV6-5 and TRBJ2-5; weak D call: TRBD1 (5 bases). Trimming took 6 bases from V and 5 from J, leaving 13 bases between them. The CDR3 runs 13 residues. Germline CDR1 and CDR2: MNHEY and SVGAGI. CDR3 in amino acids: CASSRVKGETQYF. CDR3 in DNA: TGTGCCAGCAGCAGGGTTAAGGGGGAGACCCAGTACTTC.

This clonotype was seen a single time. The V and J genes are TRBV28 and TRBJ1-1; unclear D gene. The germline CDR1 and CDR2 sequences are MDHEN and SYDVKM. The CDR3 spans 11 residues. With 4 bases removed from V and 8 bases from J, the gap between germline ends came to 8 bases. The CDR3 region has the DNA TGTGCCAGCAGTTCATTTTCGGAAGCTTTCTTT. Encoded protein: CASSSFSEAFF.

The V call is TRBV20-1, the J call TRBJ2-3, with D possibly called TRBD1 or TRBD2 (5 bases each). The CDR3 runs 14 residues. CDR1 is DFQATT, CDR2 SNEGSKA, per germline (reference sequence). V dropped 5 bases and J dropped 1 base, with 13 bases sitting between them. The CDR3 sequence is CSARPGPGTDTQYF. The CDR3 DNA is TGCAGTGCTCGGCCGGGACCTGGCACAGATACGCAGTATTTT.

The chain carries TRBV6-1 and TRBJ2-7; no definite D call. CDR1 MNHNS and CDR2 SASEGT come from the germline V gene. The CDR3 covers 12 residues. The germline V and J ends were trimmed by 7 bases and 5 bases, with 12 bases remaining between them. The CDR3 here is CASTEDRDEQYF. The DNA for the CDR3 is TGTGCCAGCACCGAAGATAGGGACGAGCAGTACTTC.

V gene TRBV7-2 combines with J gene TRBJ2-7; maybe TRBD2 (5 bases). Trimming shortened V by 1 base and J by 6 bases, and 10 bases separated the two germline ends. CDR3 size: 13 residues. CDR1 is SGHTA and CDR2 is FQGNSA in the germline V gene. CDR3 bases: TGTGCCAGCAGCTTAGGAGGGCTGCTCGAGCAGTACTTC. This encodes CASSLGGLLEQYF.

The rearrangement joins TRBV12-3 or TRBV12-4 to TRBJ2-5, with D perhaps TRBD1 (5 bases). CDR3 length equals 16 residues. V was pared by 6 bases and J by 0 bases, with 17 bases between. CDR3 in amino acids: CASSGSTTAHQETQYF. CDR3 sequence (DNA): TGTGCCAGCAGCGGCTCGACGACAGCGCACCAAGAGACCCAGTACTTC.

This chain connects TRBV5-1 to TRBJ1-3; D not resolved. Germline assignment: CDR1 SGHRS and CDR2 YFSETQ. The CDR3 spans 15 residues. Trimming cost V 0 bases and J 0 bases, with 7 bases left between them. The CDR3 protein is CASSLVGSSGNTIYF. The CDR3 DNA is TGCGCCAGCAGCTTGGTTGGCAGCTCTGGAAACACCATATATTTT. Full variable domain (missing parts from reference TRBV5-1 and TRBJ1-3): KAGVTQTPRYLIKTRGQQVTLSCSPISGHRSVSWYQQTPGQGLQFLFEYFSETQRNKGNFPGRFSGRQFSNSRSEMNVSTLELGDSALYLCASSLVGSSGNTIYFGEGSWLTVV.

The CDR3 loop reads CASSPAYEQYF. Here the CDR3 DNA reads TGTGCCAGCAGTCCTGCCTACGAGCAGTACTTC. V usage is TRBV7-8 and J usage is TRBJ2-7; D is unresolved. This CDR3 has 11 residues. Germline V gene lookup returns CDR1 SGHVS and CDR2 FQNEAQ. Trimming stripped 6 bases from V and 2 bases from J, with 5 bases between.

The chain links TRBV3-1 to TRBJ2-4; 8 bases are a match to TRBD1. The CDR3 has 12 amino acids. V dropped 4 bases and J dropped 14; count of bases not matched to a gene: 7. In germline, CDR1 is LGHDT, CDR2 YNNKEL (reference sequence). CDR3 protein: CASSRQRGQEYF. CDR3 DNA: TGTGCCAGCAGCCGGCAAAGGGGACAGGAGTACTTC.

This sequence joins TRBV4-1 and TRBJ2-4; D might be TRBD2 (5 bases). The CDR3 spans 16 residues. V was trimmed by 1 base and J by 8 bases, leaving 18 bases between them. CDR1 MGHRA and CDR2 YSYEKL come from the germline V gene. This CDR3 is CASSQGRFGDDDIQYF. The CDR3 DNA sequence: TGCGCCAGCAGCCAAGGGCGGTTCGGGGATGACGACATTCAGTACTTC.

The table lists this clonotype with a count of one. The chain recombines TRBV7-2 with TRBJ2-3; the D is unclear. Germline assignment: CDR1 SGHTA and CDR2 FQGNSA. Trimming shortened V by 4 bases and J by 5 bases, and 22 bases separated the two germline ends. This CDR3 comprises 17 residues. CDR3 residues: CASSSPRTSPIRDTQYF. For the CDR3, the DNA is TGTGCCAGCAGCTCCCCCCGGACCAGCCCCATAAGAGATACGCAGTATTTT.

This sequence joins TRBV19 and TRBJ1-5, with a possible D match to TRBD1 (6 bases). Germline assignment: CDR1 LNHDA and CDR2 SQIVND (reference sequence). The CDR3 is made up of 12 amino acids. Between the trimmed V and J ends, which lost 10 bases and 3 bases, there was a span of 10 bases. Here the CDR3 reads CATWDNNQPQHF. The DNA for the CDR3 is TGTGCCACATGGGACAACAATCAGCCCCAGCATTTT.

This sequence joins TRBV27 and TRBJ2-5; the match to TRBD1 covers 7 bases. CDR3 length: 15 amino acids. Germline lookup yields CDR1 MNHEY and CDR2 SMNVEV (reference sequence). Trimming took 10 bases from V and 4 from J; bases not matched to a gene: 15. CDR3 bases: TGTGCCATCTTCCAGGACAGGTTCGTAAGAGAGACCCAGTACTTC. Translation gives CAIFQDRFVRETQYF.

The J gene is TRBJ1-5, the V gene TRBV24-1, with D tentatively TRBD1 (5 bases). Germline CDR1 KGHDR, CDR2 SFDVKD. The CDR3 is 13 residues long. V lost 5 bases and J 6 bases, leaving 10 bases between the germline ends. CDR3 coding DNA: TGTGCCACCAGTGGGGGGGGGTTTCAGCCCCAGCATTTT. Its protein is CATSGGGFQPQHF.

V is TRBV28 and J is TRBJ1-5; perhaps TRBD1 as D (5 bases). V was shortened by 7 bases and J by 0 bases, with 13 bases between the two germline ends. Germline V gene data show CDR1 as MDHEN and CDR2 as SYDVKM. This CDR3 contains 15 residues. The CDR3 DNA reads as TGTGCCAGCACGTACAGGACCCATAGCAATCAGCCCCAGCATTTT. Its protein is CASTYRTHSNQPQHF.

The gene calls are TRBV5-1 and TRBJ2-7, with 9 bases lining up with TRBD2. In germline, CDR1 is SGHRS, CDR2 YFSETQ. This CDR3 is 15 amino acids long. Trimming cost V 4 bases and J 0 bases; bases outside gene matches: 5. CDR3 sequence reads: CASSPLAGSSYEQYF. CDR3 nucleotide sequence: TGCGCCAGCAGCCCGCTAGCGGGGAGCTCCTACGAGCAGTACTTC. The full variable domain, in which reference TRBV5-1 and TRBJ2-7 provide the parts outside the CDR3, is KAGVTQTPRYLIKTRGQQVTLSCSPISGHRSVSWYQQTPGQGLQFLFEYFSETQRNKGNFPGRFSGRQFSNSRSEMNVSTLELGDSALYLCASSPLAGSSYEQYFGPGTRLTVT.